A single sample gave rise to the 14 T cell receptor beta chains below, sequenced in a study of T cell changes during pregnancy in multiple sclerosis. Assay: immunoSEQ multiplex PCR; the TCRdb copy retains only in-frame clones and omits some. The table records approximately 51,000 clones, roughly 90% of them present only once. The specimen was CD4+ T cells from peripheral blood mononuclear cells, collected after pregnancy. The source of these receptors is a female donor with multiple sclerosis, enrolled in a pregnancy study.

The J gene is TRBJ2-1, the V gene TRBV28; 10 nucleotides align to TRBD2. The CDR3 has 12 residues. V lost 7 bases to trimming and J lost 10 bases; unmatched junction nucleotides: 4. Germline-derived CDR1 and CDR2 are MDHEN and SYDVKM. CDR3 in DNA: TGTGCCAGCAACCCTAGCGGGAGCGAGCAGTTCTTC. It specifies CASNPSGSEQFF.

The rearrangement joins TRBV7-2 to TRBJ2-7; 10 bases match TRBD1. V lost 1 base, J lost 2 bases, and 8 bases stayed unmatched. The CDR3 contains 17 residues. CDR1 and CDR2 (germline): SGHTA, FQGNSA. CDR3 region: CASSLVAGQGSTYEQYF. The CDR3 nucleotides are TGTGCCAGCAGCTTAGTGGCGGGACAGGGGAGTACCTACGAGCAGTACTTC.

The chain combines TRBV18 with TRBJ1-2; the D gene is possibly TRBD1 (6 bases). Germline V CDR1 and CDR2: KGHSH, LQKENI. The CDR3 is 15 amino acids. V lost 3 bases, J lost 4 bases, and 15 bases lay in between. The CDR3 loop reads CASSPELGQLYGYTF. CDR3 bases: TGTGCCAGCTCACCCGAACTTGGACAGCTCTATGGCTACACCTTC. Combining the CDR3 with reference TRBV18 and TRBJ1-2 gives the whole variable domain NAGVMQNPRHLVRRRGQEARLRCSPMKGHSHVYWYRQLPEEGLKFMVYLQKENIIDESGMPKERFSAEFPKEGPSILRIQQVVRGDSAAYFCASSPELGQLYGYTFGSGTRLTVV.

The chain recombines TRBV7-3 with TRBJ2-1, with D possibly being TRBD1 (6 bases). CDR3 length: 13 amino acids. Per germline, CDR1 SGHTA and CDR2 FQGTGA. V lost 5 bases and J lost 4, with 9 bases in between. CDR3 amino acids: CASSPGQYNEQFF. Here the CDR3 DNA reads TGTGCCAGCAGCCCCGGACAGTACAATGAGCAGTTCTTC.

This clone occurred a few times. The rearrangement joins TRBV7-2 to TRBJ2-7; D not certain. Germline CDR1 and CDR2: SGHTA and FQGNSA. The CDR3 has 11 amino acids. V was trimmed by 3 bases and J by 3 bases, leaving 3 bases between them. As DNA, the CDR3 is TGTGCCAGCAGCTTTTACTACGAGCAGTACTTC. Residues: CASSFYYEQYF.

This clone was counted a single time. The chain recombines TRBV11-1 with TRBJ1-1, with D perhaps matching TRBD1 (6 bases). There are 12 residues in the CDR3. V dropped 6 bases and J dropped 8 bases, with 13 bases sitting between them. Germline V gives CDR1 SGHAT, CDR2 FQDESV (reference sequence). CDR3 in DNA: TGTGCCAGCAGAGGGGGTACGGTAGAAGCTTTCTTT. This codes for CASRGGTVEAFF.

The rearrangement uses TRBV4-2 and TRBJ2-1; tentative D call: TRBD2 (6 bases). This CDR3 region has 15 residues. From germline, CDR1 is LGHNA and CDR2 YNFKEQ. V was shortened by 0 bases and J by 5 bases, with 11 bases between the two germline ends. The CDR3 here is CASSQDTVADNEQFF. The CDR3, as DNA: TGTGCCAGCAGCCAAGATACGGTAGCGGACAATGAGCAGTTCTTC.

This chain uses TRBV19 with TRBJ2-2; a possible D gene is TRBD2 (6 bases). Germline loops: CDR1 LNHDA, CDR2 SQIVND (reference sequence). This CDR3 contains 15 residues. V lost 11 bases and J 9 bases, leaving 25 bases between the germline ends. The CDR3 spells CAGGMGRGRIRELFF. The CDR3 region has the DNA TGTGCCGGGGGGATGGGGCGGGGTCGGATACGGGAGCTGTTTTTT. Based on the CDR3 plus reference TRBV19 and TRBJ2-2, the full variable domain is DGGITQSPKYLFRKEGQNVTLSCEQNLNHDAMYWYRQDPGQGLRLIYYSQIVNDFQKGDIAEGYSVSREKKESFPLTVTSAQKNPTAFYLCAGGMGRGRIRELFFGEGSRLTVL.

The rearrangement uses TRBV11-2 and TRBJ2-3; unclear D gene. The CDR3 covers 15 residues. The germline CDR1 and CDR2 sequences are SGHAT and FQNNGV. V shed 2 bases and J shed 0 bases, with 9 bases lying between them. DNA of the CDR3: TGTGCCAGCAGCTTATCCTCTAGTAGCACAGATACGCAGTATTTT. It is translated as CASSLSSSSTDTQYF.

This clone was seen just once. The chain joins TRBV18 to TRBJ2-5; 10 bases are a match to TRBD2. The V segment lost 5 bases and the J segment 1 base; nucleotides outside the gene matches: 4. Per germline, CDR1 KGHSH and CDR2 LQKENI. This CDR3 is 15 amino acids long. The CDR3 region has the DNA TGTGCCAGCTCAGAACTAGCGGGGCTCCAAGAGACCCAGTACTTC. Protein product: CASSELAGLQETQYF.

The chain joins TRBV4-1 to TRBJ2-1; D not resolved. CDR1 is MGHRA and CDR2 is YSYEKL in the germline V gene. The CDR3 runs 17 residues. The V gene lost 1 base and the J gene lost 0 bases, with 13 bases spanning the gap. This CDR3 reads CASSQGASQSSYNEQFF. The CDR3 DNA is TGCGCCAGCAGCCAAGGGGCCAGCCAGAGCTCCTACAATGAGCAGTTCTTC.

Here the CDR3 DNA reads TGTGCCAGTAGTACTTACCGGACAGGGGGCCAGGCTGAAGCTTTCTTT. Its protein is CASSTYRTGGQAEAFF. The chain uses TRBV19 and TRBJ1-1, with TRBD1 identical over 11 bases. The V gene end was trimmed by 4 bases and the J gene end by 6 bases; junction bases not matched to a gene: 10. Germline V gives CDR1 LNHDA, CDR2 SQIVND (reference sequence). This CDR3 has 16 residues.

The CDR3 sequence is CASSLAGRGETQYF. CDR3 DNA: TGTGCCAGCAGCTTGGCCGGCAGGGGCGAGACCCAGTACTTC. The chain has TRBV5-4 and TRBJ2-5; possibly TRBD1 for D (6 bases). Germline CDR1 is SGHNT and CDR2 is YYREEE (reference sequence). This CDR3 comprises 14 residues. Trimming cost V 0 bases and J 5 bases, with 11 bases left between them.

The chain links TRBV27 to TRBJ1-4; D uncertain. Between the trimmed V and J ends, which lost 3 bases and 0 bases, there was a span of 14 bases. The CDR3 contains 17 residues. The germline gives CDR1 MNHEY, CDR2 SMNVEV (reference sequence). The CDR3 here is CASSFNLRGATNEKLFF. Here the CDR3 DNA reads TGTGCCAGCAGTTTTAACCTACGTGGTGCAACTAATGAAAAACTGTTTTTT.